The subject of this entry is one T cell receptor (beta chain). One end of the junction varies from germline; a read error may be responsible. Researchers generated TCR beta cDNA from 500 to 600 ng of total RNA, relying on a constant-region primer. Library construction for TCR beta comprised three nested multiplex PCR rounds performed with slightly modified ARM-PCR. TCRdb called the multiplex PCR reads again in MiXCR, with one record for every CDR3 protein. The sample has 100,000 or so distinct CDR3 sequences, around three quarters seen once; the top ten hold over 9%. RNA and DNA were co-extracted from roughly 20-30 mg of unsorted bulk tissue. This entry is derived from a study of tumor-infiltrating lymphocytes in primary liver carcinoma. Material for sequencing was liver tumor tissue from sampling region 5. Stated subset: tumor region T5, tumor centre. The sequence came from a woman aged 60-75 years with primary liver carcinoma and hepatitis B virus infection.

The CDR3 DNA sequence: TGTGCGTGTTCGAACGGATCTGGTTTGTTTCTCTTC. Residues: CACSNGSGLFLF. The chain uses TRBV6-5 and TRBJ1-2; D call uncertain. The germline CDR1 and CDR2 sequences are MNHEY and SVGAGI. The CDR3 contains 12 residues.